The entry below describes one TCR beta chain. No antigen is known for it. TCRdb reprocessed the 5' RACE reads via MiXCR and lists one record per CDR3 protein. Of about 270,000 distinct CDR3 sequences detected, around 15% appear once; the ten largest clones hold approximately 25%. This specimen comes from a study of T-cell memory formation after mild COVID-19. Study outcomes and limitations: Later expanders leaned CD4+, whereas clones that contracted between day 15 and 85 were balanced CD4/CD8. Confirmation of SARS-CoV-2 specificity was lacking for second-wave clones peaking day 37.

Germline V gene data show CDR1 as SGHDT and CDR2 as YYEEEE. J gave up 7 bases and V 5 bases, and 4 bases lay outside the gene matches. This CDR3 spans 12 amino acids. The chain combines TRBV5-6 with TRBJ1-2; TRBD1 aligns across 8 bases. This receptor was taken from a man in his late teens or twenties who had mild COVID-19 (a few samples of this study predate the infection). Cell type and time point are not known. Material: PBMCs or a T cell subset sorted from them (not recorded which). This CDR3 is CASRFGTGGYTF. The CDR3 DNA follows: TGTGCCAGCAGATTCGGGACAGGTGGCTACACCTTC. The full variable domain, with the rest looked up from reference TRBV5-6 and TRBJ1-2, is DAGVTQSPTHLIKTRGQQVTLRCSPKSGHDTVSWYQQALGQGPQFIFQYYEEEERQRGNFPDRFSGHQFPNYSSELNVNALLLGDSALYLCASRFGTGGYTFGSGTRLTVV.